The 26 T cell receptor beta chains presented below share a single source sample, sequenced in a study of CD8 T cells in ankylosing spondylitis. One entry per CDR3 protein, called by TCRdb with MiXCR from the 5' RACE reads. Of 90,000 to 100,000 distinct CDR3 sequences detected, almost 8.5% appear once; the ten largest clones hold 9.5% to 10%. Material for sequencing was blood, either unsorted or a sorted T cell fraction (not recorded which). These receptors were obtained from a male donor with ankylosing spondylitis or in good health (not recorded which).

This clonotype was detected many times. V usage is TRBV29-1 and J usage is TRBJ2-2; D is unresolved. V was cut by 3 bases and J by 2 bases, with 10 bases left in between. Per the germline V gene, CDR1 is SQVTM and CDR2 is ANQGSEA. The CDR3 loop spans 14 amino acids. CDR3 bases: TGCAGCGTTGAGTCTCAGATCAACACCGGGGAGCTGTTTTTT. This gives the protein CSVESQINTGELFF.

This clonotype was picked up many times. The genes are TRBV3-1 and TRBJ2-7; the match to TRBD2 covers 8 bases. The germline V gene has CDR1 LGHDT and CDR2 YNNKEL (reference sequence). V gave up 4 bases and J gave up 3 bases; unmatched junction bases: 2. CDR3 size: 13 residues. CDR3 bases: TGTGCCAGCAGCCCGGGACTAGTCTACGAGCAGTACTTC. Translating gives CASSPGLVYEQYF.

This clonotype was observed at least ten times. This CDR3 is CASSWRVDISETQYF. CDR3 bases: TGCGCCAGCAGCTGGAGGGTTGATATTTCGGAGACCCAGTACTTC. The chain employs TRBV5-1 and TRBJ2-5, with D maybe TRBD2 (6 bases). The CDR3 runs to 15 residues. V shed 3 bases and J shed 5 bases, with 17 bases lying between them. Germline CDR1 SGHRS, CDR2 YFSETQ.

This clonotype was detected many times. The chain uses TRBV7-2 and TRBJ2-1, with D hard to call. This CDR3 is built from 13 residues. Germline assignment: CDR1 SGHTA and CDR2 FQGNSA. Deletions cut 5 bases from V and 6 bases from J, with 11 bases between. The chain's CDR3 is CASSPGRINEQFF. The CDR3 DNA sequence: TGTGCCAGCAGCCCAGGACGGATCAATGAGCAGTTCTTC.

V is TRBV4-2 and J is TRBJ1-1; TRBD1 is a possible D gene (5 bases). Trimming stripped 4 bases from V and 4 bases from J, with 19 bases between. The germline gives CDR1 LGHNA, CDR2 YNFKEQ. This CDR3 region has 16 residues. CDR3 loop: CASSPGSGPTGTEAFF. The CDR3 DNA follows: TGTGCCAGCAGCCCGGGATCGGGGCCAACCGGCACTGAAGCTTTCTTT.

The sample holds many counts of this clonotype. The chain employs TRBV5-6 and TRBJ1-1; D is unclear. Germline CDR1 SGHDT, CDR2 YYEEEE. Trimming stripped 1 base from V and 1 base from J, with 5 bases between. The CDR3 spans 13 residues. The CDR3 DNA sequence: TGTGCCAGCAGCTTGACGAGGAACACTGAAGCTTTCTTT. It codes for CASSLTRNTEAFF.

This clonotype was counted many times. The chain has TRBV5-1 and TRBJ2-5; D might be TRBD1 or TRBD2, each matching 6 bases. Germline V lookup: CDR1 SGHRS, CDR2 YFSETQ. V was shortened by 2 bases and J by 4 bases, with 12 bases between the two germline ends. The CDR3 extends over 14 amino acids. The CDR3 coding sequence is TGCGCCAGCAGCTTCGGAGGGGGAAGAGAGACCCAGTACTTC. This translates into CASSFGGGRETQYF.

Ten or more counts support this clonotype. The CDR3 is CASSQDPPDSGFSNQPQHF. CDR3 DNA sequence: TGTGCCAGCAGCCAAGATCCTCCAGACAGCGGATTTAGCAATCAGCCCCAGCATTTT. The V gene is TRBV4-2, the J gene TRBJ1-5, with a tentative D call TRBD1 (5 bases). Trimming took 0 bases from V and 0 from J, leaving 18 bases between them. The CDR3 is 19 amino acids. The germline CDR1 and CDR2 sequences are LGHNA and YNFKEQ.

This clonotype was seen a handful of times. The genes are TRBV20-1 and TRBJ1-2; no firm D call. Trimming removed 6 bases at V and 4 bases at J, with 15 bases between. This CDR3 spans 13 amino acids. In germline, CDR1 is DFQATT, CDR2 SNEGSKA (reference sequence). The CDR3 loop is CSAREGYGYGYTF. The CDR3 DNA sequence: TGCAGTGCCCGAGAGGGATATGGCTATGGCTACACCTTC.

This clonotype was found many times. The chain has TRBV29-1 and TRBJ1-5; no reliable D call. The V end was cut by 4 bases, the J end by 4 bases, with 11 bases between. The germline CDR1 and CDR2 sequences are SQVTM and ANQGSEA. The CDR3 sequence is 13 residues long. The CDR3 DNA reads TGCAGCGTTGCCCCGGGAACGAATCAGCCCCAGCATTTT. Protein: CSVAPGTNQPQHF.

This clonotype has ten or more counts. V is TRBV12-3 or TRBV12-4 and J is TRBJ2-5; 7 bases agree with TRBD1. This CDR3 has 17 amino acids. The J segment lost 1 base and the V segment lost 3 bases, leaving 11 bases of the junction unmatched. CDR3 DNA sequence: TGTGCCAGCAGTTTCCGTCTGGGACAGCCCTTCCAAGAGACCCAGTACTTC. It codes for CASSFRLGQPFQETQYF.

This clonotype showed up many times. The chain links TRBV19 to TRBJ1-6, with TRBD1 identical over 8 bases. J gave up 7 bases and V 9 bases, and 11 bases lay outside the gene matches. CDR1 and CDR2 from the germline V gene are LNHDA and SQIVND (reference sequence). The CDR3 totals 15 residues. For the CDR3, the DNA is TGTGCCAGCAGTCCAGGGGGCTCTAAAAATTCACCCCTCCACTTT. Its protein is CASSPGGSKNSPLHF. Drawing the rest from reference TRBV19 and TRBJ1-6, the complete variable domain is DGGITQSPKYLFRKEGQNVTLSCEQNLNHDAMYWYRQDPGQGLRLIYYSQIVNDFQKGDIAEGYSVSREKKESFPLTVTSAQKNPTAFYLCASSPGGSKNSPLHFGNGTRLTVT.

This clonotype was detected only a few times. The rearrangement links TRBV20-1 to TRBJ1-4; TRBD1 matches at 10 bases. Germline values: CDR1 DFQATT, CDR2 SNEGSKA (reference sequence). The CDR3 contains 13 residues. CDR3 nucleotide sequence: TGCGGGTCATACGGGACAGGGGATGAAAAACTGTTTTTT. Protein product: CGSYGTGDEKLFF.

This clonotype was observed at least ten times. This chain's CDR3 is CSVETSGTDTQYF. The CDR3 coding sequence is TGCAGCGTTGAAACCTCTGGCACAGATACGCAGTATTTT. This chain joins TRBV29-1 and TRBJ2-3; D gene uncertain. The CDR3 length is 13 residues. CDR1 is SQVTM and CDR2 is ANQGSEA in the germline V gene. Between the trimmed V and J ends, which lost 2 bases and 1 base, there was a span of 7 bases.

This clonotype was seen only a few times. This may be a read error: a much more frequent sequence differs by one nucleotide. The chain links TRBV10-3 to TRBJ1-3; no reliable D call. CDR1 is ENHRY, CDR2 SYGVKD, per germline. This CDR3 is 16 amino acids long. The CDR3 bases are TGTGCCATCAGTGAAAGGTTATCAGATCCTGGAAACGCCATATATTTT. Translation gives CAISERLSDPGNAIYF.

This clonotype was picked up many times. The CDR3 sequence: CASRGTTGELFF. CDR3 nucleotide sequence: TGTGCCAGCCGTGGAACAACCGGGGAGCTGTTTTTT. V and J are TRBV2 and TRBJ2-2; no firm D call. CDR1 is SNHLY, CDR2 FYNNEI, per germline. The CDR3 contains 12 residues. Deletions cut 8 bases from V and 5 bases from J, with 9 bases between.

In its sample, this clonotype was seen many times. The CDR3 reads CASRRTGNTGELFF. The CDR3 nucleotides are TGTGCCAGCAGACGGACAGGGAACACCGGGGAGCTGTTTTTT. The gene calls are TRBV6-2 or TRBV6-3 and TRBJ2-2, with TRBD1 identical over 7 bases. The CDR3 extends over 14 amino acids. Germline lookup yields CDR1 MNHEY and CDR2 SVGEGT. With V trimmed by 6 bases and J by 1 base, 2 bases remained unmatched.

This clonotype was counted ten times or more. The genes are TRBV7-9 and TRBJ2-7, with D perhaps matching TRBD1 or TRBD2 (5 bases each). V was trimmed by 3 bases and J by 1 base, leaving 13 bases between them. This CDR3 comprises 15 residues. Germline loops: CDR1 SEHNR, CDR2 FQNEAQ (reference sequence). CDR3 region: CASSLKRDPSYEQYF. DNA for the CDR3: TGTGCCAGCAGCTTGAAAAGGGACCCTTCCTACGAGCAGTACTTC.

Many counts were recorded for this clonotype. This chain links TRBV5-1 with TRBJ2-2; no definite D call. With 1 base removed from V and 1 base from J, the gap between germline ends came to 11 bases. This CDR3 comprises 16 residues. Per the germline V gene, CDR1 is SGHRS and CDR2 is YFSETQ. CDR3 loop: CASSLSLRQNTGELFF. The CDR3 DNA is TGCGCCAGCAGCTTGAGTCTTCGACAGAACACCGGGGAGCTGTTTTTT.

This clonotype came up many times. V usage is TRBV9 and J usage is TRBJ2-1; D possibly corresponds to TRBD1 (6 bases). Trimming pared 3 bases from V and 4 bases from J, leaving 8 bases between. The CDR3 sequence is 13 residues long. Germline CDR1 and CDR2: SGDLS and YYNGEE. The CDR3 DNA reads TGTGCCAGCAGCGCCACAGGGTACAATGAGCAGTTCTTC. It translates to CASSATGYNEQFF. Based on the CDR3 plus reference TRBV9 and TRBJ2-1, the full variable domain is DSGVTQTPKHLITATGQRVTLRCSPRSGDLSVYWYQQSLDQGLQFLIQYYNGEERAKGNILERFSAQQFPDLHSELNLSSLELGDSALYFCASSATGYNEQFFGPGTRLTVL.

This clonotype occurred many times. V and J are TRBV7-2 and TRBJ2-1; 9 positions agree with TRBD2. Germline V gives CDR1 SGHTA, CDR2 FQGNSA. The V gene end was trimmed by 5 bases and the J gene end by 7 bases; junction bases not matched to a gene: 12. The CDR3 has 16 residues. The CDR3 nucleotides are TGTGCCAGCAGCGCCCTCCGGACTAGCGTAGGGAATGAGCAGTTCTTC. Its protein product is CASSALRTSVGNEQFF.

This clonotype was picked up many times. The gene calls are TRBV7-9 and TRBJ2-7; possibly TRBD1 for D (6 bases). CDR1 and CDR2 from the germline V gene are SEHNR and FQNEAQ (reference sequence). V gave up 5 bases and J gave up 2 bases, with 19 bases separating them. The CDR3 consists of 16 residues. In nucleotides, the CDR3 is TGTGCCAGCAGCGAACCTCCGGGACAAATAGCCTACGAGCAGTACTTC. Its protein product is CASSEPPGQIAYEQYF. The full variable domain, rest sourced from reference TRBV7-9 and TRBJ2-7, is DTGVSQNPRHKITKRGQNVTFRCDPISEHNRLYWYRQTLGQGPEFLTYFQNEAQLEKSRLLSDRFSAERPKGSFSTLEIQRTEQGDSAMYLCASSEPPGQIAYEQYFGPGTRLTVT.

This clonotype has at least ten counts. The chain links TRBV3-1 to TRBJ2-7; 7 positions agree with TRBD2. The CDR3 covers 11 residues. The germline CDR1 and CDR2 sequences are LGHDT and YNNKEL (reference sequence). The junction had 4 bases not matched to a gene; V was cut back by 8 bases and J by 6 bases. The CDR3 sequence: CASRGGGEQYF. The CDR3 nucleotides read TGTGCCAGCCGGGGCGGGGGCGAGCAGTACTTC.

The table lists this clonotype with many counts. V usage is TRBV5-1 and J usage is TRBJ2-1; a weak D match, TRBD2 (5 bases). Per germline, CDR1 SGHRS and CDR2 YFSETQ. V lost 3 bases, J lost 9 bases, and 10 bases lay in between. The CDR3 has 12 amino acids. The CDR3 here is CASSWESAEQFF. For the CDR3, the DNA is TGCGCCAGCAGCTGGGAGTCTGCTGAGCAGTTCTTC.

With respect to this clonotype: This may stem from a read error, because a much larger clone lies one nucleotide away. This chain links TRBV29-1 with TRBJ1-1; TRBD1 aligns across 8 bases. V lost 1 base and J lost 4; bases outside the gene matches: 8. The CDR3 has 15 amino acids. Germline V gives CDR1 SQVTM, CDR2 ANQGSEA. As DNA, the CDR3 is TGCAGCGTTGAAGTGTTAGGGACAGGCTCCACTGAAGCTTTCTTT. Residues: CSVEVLGTGSTEAFF.

In this sample, this clonotype turned up many times. The chain recombines TRBV25-1 with TRBJ1-2; D remains ambiguous. The ends were cut back, 2 bases at V and 4 bases at J, with 8 bases in the middle. Germline lookup yields CDR1 MGHDK and CDR2 SYGVNS. The CDR3 length is 13 residues. Written as DNA, the CDR3 is TGTGCCAGCAGTGAAGATTACATCTATGGCTACACCTTC. Protein: CASSEDYIYGYTF.